Below, 29 T cell receptor beta chains from the same sample are listed, as sequenced in a study of regulatory T cells in long-lasting Graves disease. Through Arm-PCR of CDR3 regions and iRepertoire HTBI primers, TCR beta libraries were built. TCRdb re-analysed the multiplex PCR reads in MiXCR, keeping a single row per CDR3 protein. The profile covers around 510,000 distinct CDR3 sequences, with less than 25% appearing a single time and about 8.3% taken by the ten largest. The time point is: persistent/refractory GD, antithyroid drugs over 5 years with positive TRAb. The TCR library was made from RNA that had been extracted from PBMCs in TRIzol. Material: peripheral blood mononuclear cells (PBMCs), obtained when the disease was refractory, from a patient treated with antithyroid drugs. Receptors originate from a female donor with Graves disease.

The rearrangement uses TRBV18 and TRBJ2-7; D perhaps matches TRBD1 (6 bases). CDR1 is KGHSH and CDR2 is LQKENI in the germline V gene. The germline V and J ends were trimmed by 1 base and 6 bases, with 13 bases remaining between them. The CDR3 covers 14 residues. The CDR3 spells CASSPRKQGGEQYF. The CDR3 DNA reads as TGTGCCAGCTCACCACGAAAACAGGGCGGCGAGCAGTACTTC.

This clonotype was observed at least ten times. The chain links TRBV28 to TRBJ1-5; the D gene is possibly TRBD1 (5 bases). This CDR3 has 15 residues. V was shortened by 5 bases and J by 3 bases, with 14 bases between the two germline ends. CDR1 is MDHEN and CDR2 is SYDVKM in the germline V gene. CDR3: CASSPRQGNNQPQHF. CDR3 sequence (DNA): TGTGCCAGCAGTCCTAGGCAGGGAAACAATCAGCCCCAGCATTTT.

Only a few counts were recorded for this clonotype. The V gene is TRBV27, the J gene TRBJ2-1; D gene unclear. CDR3 length equals 16 residues. Trimming left V 5 bases short and J 4 bases short, with 18 bases between. The germline V gene has CDR1 MNHEY and CDR2 SMNVEV (reference sequence). In DNA, the CDR3 is TGTGCCAGCAGTCCCCTCTGGGCGGAGTTATACAATGAGCAGTTCTTC. This gives the protein CASSPLWAELYNEQFF.

CDR3 loop: CASSQGGDSGNTIYF. The CDR3 coding sequence is TGCGCCAGCAGCCAAGGGGGCGACTCTGGAAACACCATATATTTT. V and J are TRBV4-3 and TRBJ1-3; tentative D call: TRBD1 (5 bases). There are 15 residues in the CDR3. Trimming pared 1 base from V and 0 bases from J, leaving 7 bases between. Germline V gene lookup returns CDR1 LGHNA and CDR2 YSLEER.

The chain has TRBV6-1 and TRBJ1-1; D is possibly TRBD1 (5 bases). Trimming cost V 5 bases and J 4 bases, with 11 bases left between them. Germline V gene lookup returns CDR1 MNHNS and CDR2 SASEGT. The CDR3 runs to 13 residues. The CDR3 bases are TGTGCCAGCAGTCCACAGGTTTCCACTGAAGCTTTCTTT. Amino acid sequence: CASSPQVSTEAFF.

This clonotype occurred many times. V gene TRBV29-1 combines with J gene TRBJ1-2, with a weak D call TRBD1 (6 bases). Looked up from germline, CDR1 is SQVTM and CDR2 is ANQGSEA. The CDR3 has 13 amino acids. The V gene lost 4 bases and the J gene lost 2 bases, with 11 bases spanning the gap. The CDR3 coding sequence is TGCAGCGTTGGGGACATGCTAAACTATGGCTACACCTTC. Protein: CSVGDMLNYGYTF.

This clonotype was detected ten times or more. The chain recombines TRBV2 with TRBJ1-1; weak D call: TRBD1 (5 bases). The germline gives CDR1 SNHLY, CDR2 FYNNEI. With 0 bases removed from V and 8 bases from J, the gap between germline ends came to 10 bases. There are 13 residues in the CDR3. This chain's CDR3 is CASSEAPYREAFF. DNA for the CDR3: TGTGCCAGCAGTGAAGCCCCGTACAGGGAAGCTTTCTTT.

This clonotype was counted at least ten times. The chain links TRBV7-2 to TRBJ2-7, with D perhaps assigned TRBD1 or TRBD2 (6 bases each). The V and J ends lost 0 bases and 6 bases respectively, with 15 bases between them. CDR3 length: 15 residues. Germline V gene sequence: CDR1 SGHTA, CDR2 FQGNSA. DNA of the CDR3: TGTGCCAGCAGCTTAGCGCTGGGGGGCGCATCCGAGCAGTACTTC. It is translated as CASSLALGGASEQYF.

This clonotype has a handful of counts. The rearrangement uses TRBV30 and TRBJ1-1; a weak D match, TRBD1 (6 bases). The CDR3 spans 14 residues. CDR1 GTSNPN and CDR2 SVGIG come from the germline V gene (reference sequence). V dropped 3 bases and J dropped 7 bases, with 18 bases sitting between them. CDR3 region: CAWSPGAGIGEAFF. The CDR3 nucleotides are TGTGCCTGGAGCCCAGGGGCAGGGATTGGTGAAGCTTTCTTT.

This sequence joins TRBV6-5 and TRBJ1-2; TRBD1 is a possible D gene (5 bases). Trimming removed 3 bases at V and 4 bases at J, with 15 bases between. Germline V gene sequence: CDR1 MNHEY, CDR2 SVGAGI. The CDR3 is made up of 15 amino acids. The chain's CDR3 is CASSYGGDWSYGYTF. DNA for the CDR3: TGTGCCAGCAGTTATGGAGGGGACTGGAGCTATGGCTACACCTTC.

The rearrangement links TRBV20-1 to TRBJ2-7, with D perhaps TRBD2 (5 bases). Germline V CDR1 and CDR2: DFQATT, SNEGSKA (reference sequence). The length of the CDR3 is 15 residues. With 7 bases removed from V and 2 bases from J, the gap between germline ends came to 21 bases. The CDR3 coding sequence is TGCAGTGTCCTCTCTCGGAGGACTGCAACCTACGAGCAGTACTTC. It translates to CSVLSRRTATYEQYF.

This chain joins TRBV20-1 and TRBJ2-4; D unclear. This CDR3 is 14 amino acids long. Per germline, CDR1 DFQATT and CDR2 SNEGSKA (reference sequence). Trimming removed 3 bases from V and 0 bases from J, with 9 bases in between. Written as DNA, the CDR3 is TGCAGTGCTAGGGGCAGCCTAGCCAAAAACATTCAGTACTTC. Translating it yields CSARGSLAKNIQYF.

This clonotype was seen a handful of times. V gene TRBV24-1 combines with J gene TRBJ1-5; 9 bases are a match to TRBD1. CDR1 and CDR2 (germline): KGHDR, SFDVKD. The CDR3 has 15 amino acids. With 7 bases clipped from V and 0 bases from J, the junction kept 3 bases outside the gene matches. In DNA, the CDR3 is TGTGCCACCAGCCCGACAGGGGGTAGCAATCAGCCCCAGCATTTT. Translated: CATSPTGGSNQPQHF.

V is TRBV9 and J is TRBJ1-1; 10 nucleotides align to TRBD1. The germline V gene encodes CDR1 SGDLS and CDR2 YYNGEE. This CDR3 comprises 15 residues. Germline trimming cut 2 bases from V and 9 bases from J; bases unmatched to any gene: 10. The CDR3 loop reads CASSVDRGPPGKAFF. The CDR3, as DNA: TGTGCCAGCAGCGTCGACAGGGGGCCTCCCGGGAAAGCTTTCTTT.

The CDR3 DNA is TGTGCCAGCAGTTTATCGACTACAGAAAAAGAGACCCAGTACTTC. It translates to CASSLSTTEKETQYF. The V and J genes are TRBV27 and TRBJ2-5, with D perhaps matching TRBD2 (5 bases). V was pared by 0 bases and J by 3 bases, with 11 bases between. The CDR3 sequence is 15 residues long. Per the germline V gene, CDR1 is MNHEY and CDR2 is SMNVEV (reference sequence).

This clonotype was observed at least ten times. At one boundary the junction diverges from the germline segment, which might be a read error. V gene TRBV20-1 combines with J gene TRBJ1-1; D call uncertain. The CDR3 extends over 14 amino acids. Germline V CDR1 and CDR2: DFQATT, SNEGSKA (reference sequence). The CDR3, as DNA: TGCAGTGCGAGAGACTACACTTGGAACACTGAAGCTTTCTTT. Translating it yields CSARDYTWNTEAFF.

In its sample, this clonotype was seen many times. This sequence joins TRBV2 and TRBJ1-2, with no clear D. From germline, CDR1 is SNHLY and CDR2 FYNNEI. CDR3 length equals 14 residues. The V end lost 0 bases, the J end lost 4 bases, and 9 bases lay between the germline ends. The CDR3 region is CASSEAFARYGYTF. The CDR3, as DNA: TGTGCCAGCAGTGAAGCGTTCGCCCGCTATGGCTACACCTTC.

The gene calls are TRBV7-2 and TRBJ2-5; possibly TRBD2 for D (5 bases). V gave up 3 bases and J gave up 4 bases, with 12 bases separating them. The CDR3 length is 14 residues. Germline CDR1 and CDR2: SGHTA and FQGNSA. CDR3 DNA sequence: TGTGCCAGCAGCTTCGGCGGGTGGAGAGAGACCCAGTACTTC. Its translation: CASSFGGWRETQYF.

This clonotype was seen a few times. The chain employs TRBV5-5 and TRBJ1-1; maybe TRBD1 (6 bases). Looked up from germline, CDR1 is SGHKS and CDR2 is YYEKEE (reference sequence). Trimming removed 2 bases from V and 1 base from J, with 12 bases in between. The CDR3 runs 15 residues. The CDR3 nucleotides read TGTGCCAGCAGCTTAATTGGACAGCCGAACACTGAAGCTTTCTTT. Protein sequence: CASSLIGQPNTEAFF.

The chain uses TRBV30 and TRBJ1-6, with 7 bases lining up with TRBD1. Germline loops: CDR1 GTSNPN, CDR2 SVGIG (reference sequence). The V gene end was trimmed by 3 bases and the J gene end by 6 bases; junction bases not matched to a gene: 11. This CDR3 region has 16 residues. CDR3 protein: CAWRVGVQGGNSPLHF. The DNA of the CDR3 is TGTGCCTGGAGAGTAGGGGTCCAGGGGGGTAATTCACCCCTCCACTTT.

Of note for this clonotype: A read error may account for a junction end that differs from germline. The chain carries TRBV12-3 or TRBV12-4 and TRBJ1-2; no reliable D call. This CDR3 comprises 13 residues. The CDR3 nucleotides are TGTGCCAACAGTCATCCGAAACAGCATGGCTACACCTTC. It translates to CANSHPKQHGYTF.

This clonotype has a count of ten or more. The chain recombines TRBV6-2 or TRBV6-3 with TRBJ1-1; D gene ambiguous. The CDR3 consists of 12 residues. Germline V gene sequence: CDR1 MNHEY, CDR2 SVGEGT. The V and J ends lost 4 bases and 6 bases respectively, with 9 bases between them. In nucleotides, the CDR3 is TGTGCCAGCAGTTCATGGAGCCCTGAAGCTTTCTTT. Protein sequence: CASSSWSPEAFF.

J is TRBJ2-7 and V is TRBV29-1; 13 bases are a match to TRBD2. The germline V gene has CDR1 SQVTM and CDR2 ANQGSEA. V shed 4 bases, J shed 0 bases, and the junction held 6 bases outside the gene matches. The CDR3 contains 16 residues. CDR3 protein: CSVAGLAGISSYEQYF. The CDR3 DNA sequence: TGCAGCGTTGCGGGACTAGCGGGGATTAGCTCCTACGAGCAGTACTTC.

This clonotype was counted ten times or more. The genes are TRBV7-3 and TRBJ1-1, with D possibly TRBD1 on 5 matching bases. The CDR3 length is 16 residues. Trimming shortened V by 1 base and J by 5 bases, and 17 bases separated the two germline ends. The germline V gene encodes CDR1 SGHTA and CDR2 FQGTGA. The CDR3 reads CASSLREAGGRTEAFF. The CDR3 nucleotides are TGTGCCAGCAGCTTAAGGGAGGCCGGGGGGAGGACTGAAGCTTTCTTT.

There are a few counts of this clonotype. V usage is TRBV6-5 and J usage is TRBJ2-7, with 12 bases that match TRBD1. J was trimmed by 5 bases and V by 3 bases; bases with no gene match: 8. This CDR3 region has 16 residues. Germline V gene sequence: CDR1 MNHEY, CDR2 SVGAGI. The CDR3 nucleotides are TGTGCCAGCAGTTATCGAGGGACAGGGGGCGACGACGAGCAGTACTTC. Translating gives CASSYRGTGGDDEQYF.

This clonotype came up a few times. The chain is built from TRBV11-2 and TRBJ1-1, with TRBD1 matching over 7 bases. Germline CDR1 and CDR2: SGHAT and FQNNGV. J gave up 1 base and V 5 bases, and 4 bases lay outside the gene matches. The CDR3 runs to 14 residues. The CDR3 is CASSKPGGNTEAFF. CDR3 coding DNA: TGTGCCAGCAGCAAGCCAGGGGGGAACACTGAAGCTTTCTTT.

This clonotype has only a few counts. This chain connects TRBV10-3 to TRBJ2-7; D is possibly TRBD2 (6 bases). Trimming removed 8 bases at V and 2 bases at J, with 16 bases between. CDR3 length equals 14 residues. The germline V gene encodes CDR1 ENHRY and CDR2 SYGVKD. The CDR3 protein is CAISEEGLPYEQYF. DNA for the CDR3: TGTGCCATCTCAGAGGAGGGCCTCCCCTACGAGCAGTACTTC.

The CDR3 loop is CASSLVFHKQYF. The CDR3 nucleotides read TGTGCCAGCAGCTTAGTTTTTCACAAGCAGTACTTC. V and J are TRBV7-2 and TRBJ2-7; D unresolved. The CDR3 runs to 12 residues. V was shortened by 1 base and J by 8 bases, with 9 bases between the two germline ends. Germline V gene data show CDR1 as SGHTA and CDR2 as FQGNSA.

The gene calls are TRBV7-9 and TRBJ1-3, with a possible D match to TRBD1 (5 bases). V gave up 2 bases and J gave up 0 bases, with 11 bases separating them. CDR3 size: 16 residues. Germline assignment: CDR1 SEHNR and CDR2 FQNEAQ (reference sequence). This CDR3 reads CASSLSRDFSGNTIYF. The CDR3 DNA reads TGTGCCAGCAGCTTATCCCGGGACTTCTCTGGAAACACCATATATTTT.